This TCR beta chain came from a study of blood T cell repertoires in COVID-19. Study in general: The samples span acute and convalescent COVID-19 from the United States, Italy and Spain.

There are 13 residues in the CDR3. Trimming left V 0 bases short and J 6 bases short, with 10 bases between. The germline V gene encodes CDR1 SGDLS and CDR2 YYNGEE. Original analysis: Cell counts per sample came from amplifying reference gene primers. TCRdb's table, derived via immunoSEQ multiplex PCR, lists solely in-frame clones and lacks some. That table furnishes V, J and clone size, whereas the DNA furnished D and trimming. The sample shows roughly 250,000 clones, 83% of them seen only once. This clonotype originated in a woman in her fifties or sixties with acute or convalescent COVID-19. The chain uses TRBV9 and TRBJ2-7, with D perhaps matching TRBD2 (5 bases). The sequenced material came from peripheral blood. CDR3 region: CASSVGSEGEQYF. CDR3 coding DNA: TGTGCCAGCAGCGTAGGAAGCGAGGGCGAGCAGTACTTC. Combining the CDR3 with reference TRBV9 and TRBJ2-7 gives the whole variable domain DSGVTQTPKHLITATGQRVTLRCSPRSGDLSVYWYQQSLDQGLQFLIQYYNGEERAKGNILERFSAQQFPDLHSELNLSSLELGDSALYFCASSVGSEGEQYFGPGTRLTVT.